Shown below are 6 T cell receptor beta chains from a single sample sequenced in a study of naive CD8 T cells in extremely preterm neonates. Whole-study results and caveats: Preterm infants showed shorter CDR3s, fewer N additions and less trimming than older groups.

Antigens for these TCRs are unknown. Using immunoSEQ multiplex PCR, the repertoire was profiled, and TCRdb retains in-frame clones only, with some absent. The sample has some 4,800 clones, around 96% seen once. Extremely preterm births at 23-27 weeks of gestation supplied the samples. Input material: naive CD8+ T cells from cord blood. The receptors stem from a boy who was born preterm.

The chain couples TRBV28 to TRBJ2-6, with D possibly matching TRBD2 (5 bases). Trimming cost V 4 bases and J 0 bases, with 7 bases left between them. CDR1 and CDR2 from the germline V gene are MDHEN and SYDVKM. The CDR3 has 15 residues. The CDR3, as DNA: TGTGCCAGCAGTTATGGGAGCTCTGGGGCCAACGTCCTGACTTTC. Amino acids: CASSYGSSGANVLTF.

The rearrangement uses TRBV19 and TRBJ1-1, with no clear D. Germline assignment: CDR1 LNHDA and CDR2 SQIVND (reference sequence). The CDR3 spans 13 residues. Trimming removed 1 base at V and 1 base at J, with 4 bases between. This CDR3 reads CASSIVQNTEAFF. The DNA of the CDR3 is TGTGCCAGTAGTATAGTACAGAACACTGAAGCTTTCTTT.

Written as DNA, the CDR3 is TGTGCCAGCAGTTCATCCGGGACAGTAGTCCTAGAGCAGTACTTC. As protein: CASSSSGTVVLEQYF. The V and J genes are TRBV28 and TRBJ2-7; 7 bases align to TRBD1. Looked up from germline, CDR1 is MDHEN and CDR2 is SYDVKM. CDR3 length: 15 amino acids. V dropped 4 bases and J dropped 7; count of bases not matched to a gene: 13.

This chain links TRBV9 with TRBJ2-3, with TRBD2 matching 11 bases. This CDR3 has 15 amino acids. The J segment lost 2 bases and the V segment lost 4 bases, leaving 3 bases of the junction unmatched. Germline assignment: CDR1 SGDLS and CDR2 YYNGEE. CDR3 nucleotides: TGTGCCAGCAGCAAGGGACTAGCGGTCACAGATACGCAGTATTTT. Translating it yields CASSKGLAVTDTQYF. The whole variable domain, filled in from reference TRBV9 and TRBJ2-3, reads DSGVTQTPKHLITATGQRVTLRCSPRSGDLSVYWYQQSLDQGLQFLIQYYNGEERAKGNILERFSAQQFPDLHSELNLSSLELGDSALYFCASSKGLAVTDTQYFGPGTRLTVL.

The V gene is TRBV27, the J gene TRBJ1-1, with 11 bases lining up with TRBD1. CDR1 is MNHEY, CDR2 SMNVEV, per germline (reference sequence). J gave up 4 bases and V 2 bases, and 0 bases lay outside the gene matches. The CDR3 covers 14 residues. This CDR3 is CASSLGTGGTEAFF. Written as DNA, the CDR3 is TGTGCCAGCAGTTTAGGGACAGGGGGCACTGAAGCTTTCTTT.

This rearrangement joins TRBV27 to TRBJ2-1; tentatively, D is TRBD2 (5 bases). The CDR3 is 14 amino acids. The V end lost 6 bases, the J end lost 3 bases, and 12 bases lay between the germline ends. The germline V gene encodes CDR1 MNHEY and CDR2 SMNVEV (reference sequence). In nucleotides, the CDR3 is TGTGCCAGCAGCCCGGACTCGGACTACAATGAGCAGTTCTTC. This encodes CASSPDSDYNEQFF.